This T cell receptor (beta chain) was captured by sequencing in a study of blood T cell repertoires in COVID-19. Libraries were prepared by immunoSEQ multiplex PCR; TCRdb keeps only in-frame clonotypes and omits some of them. The sample holds under 300,000 clones, approximately 84% seen once. The CDR3 is 15 amino acids. V gave up 3 bases and J gave up 4 bases; unmatched junction bases: 8. The germline gives CDR1 SGHNT, CDR2 YYREEE (reference sequence). Clinical history as reported by participants underpinned cohort assignment. The rearrangement joins TRBV5-4 to TRBJ1-2, with TRBD1 matching over 8 bases. Input material: PBMCs or T cells enriched from blood (not recorded which). The clonotype was recovered from a man aged 35-49 years who had recovered from COVID-19. CDR3 loop: CASSSSGGAGYGYTF. The CDR3 DNA reads TGTGCCAGCAGCTCTTCAGGGGGCGCAGGCTATGGCTACACCTTC.